Listed below are T cell receptor beta chains from one sample, sequenced in a study of blood T cell repertoires in COVID-19. Here immunoSEQ multiplex PCR was the method, and the copy in TCRdb shows in-frame clones only, minus some. The table has about 74,000 clones, under 95% seen once. Material for sequencing was peripheral blood. Source of these receptors: a man aged 45-60 years with acute or convalescent COVID-19. The CDR3 runs from the conserved cysteine through the conserved F or W. The D gene is left open where the match is weak. A clone size is listed for some rows: how often the clone was seen (once, few, many), or a class if it is expanded.

d_call	v_call	cdr3_length	clone_size	j_call	cdr3_aa	cdr3_nt
.	TRBV9	15	once	TRBJ1-1	CASSVGFRGNTEAFF	TGTGCCAGCAGCGTAGGGTTCCGAGGGAACACTGAAGCTTTCTTT
.	TRBV11-2	16	.	TRBJ2-1	CASSLVPGKSYNEQFF	TGTGCCAGCAGCTTAGTTCCGGGGAAGTCCTACAATGAGCAGTTCTTC
.	TRBV7-9	12	.	TRBJ1-2	CASSENHGGYTF	TGTGCCAGCAGCGAGAACCACGGTGGCTACACCTTC
.	TRBV12-5	13	.	TRBJ1-2	CASALDRNYGYTF	TGTGCTAGTGCTCTAGACAGGAACTATGGCTACACCTTC
.	TRBV27	16	.	TRBJ2-5	CASSSPAPGVQETQYF	TGTGCCAGCAGTTCGCCGGCTCCGGGGGTCCAAGAGACCCAGTACTTC
.	TRBV30	14	.	TRBJ1-1	CAWSSQLSAGEAFF	TGTGCCTGGAGTAGCCAATTGTCTGCAGGGGAAGCTTTCTTT
.	TRBV2	15	.	TRBJ2-2	CASSEAPSNTGELFF	TGTGCCAGCAGTGAAGCCCCTTCGAACACCGGGGAGCTGTTTTTT
TRBD1	TRBV6-5	15	few	TRBJ1-5	CASSRDRDRNQPQHF	TGTGCCAGCAGCCGGGACAGGGACCGGAATCAGCCCCAGCATTTT
.	TRBV9	15	.	TRBJ1-2	CASTSPGGLGYGYTF	TGTGCCAGCACCAGTCCTGGGGGCTTAGGCTATGGCTACACCTTC
.	TRBV7-3	13	.	TRBJ2-3	CASSLQGTDTQYF	TGTGCCAGCAGCTTACAGGGCACAGATACGCAGTATTTT
TRBD2	TRBV9	17	few	TRBJ2-2	CASSVESSGSNTGELFF	TGTGCCAGCAGCGTAGAGAGTAGCGGGAGTAACACCGGGGAGCTGTTTTTT
.	TRBV5-5	16	.	TRBJ2-1	CASSLEFLGSYNEQFF	TGTGCCAGCAGCTTGGAGTTCCTAGGCTCCTACAATGAGCAGTTCTTC
TRBD1	TRBV9	16	few	TRBJ1-2	CASSVAVAGGRYGYTF	TGTGCCAGCAGCGTAGCTGTGGCAGGGGGAAGGTATGGCTACACCTTC
TRBD2	TRBV28	16	.	TRBJ2-1	CASSLPGTTPYNEQFF	TGTGCCAGCAGTTTGCCTGGGACTACCCCCTACAATGAGCAGTTCTTC
.	TRBV10-1	13	.	TRBJ1-1	CAGHRVRNTEAFF	TGCGCCGGACACAGGGTACGGAACACTGAAGCTTTCTTT
.	TRBV28	13	.	TRBJ1-1	CASSRQVNTEAFF	TGTGCCAGCAGCCGACAGGTGAACACTGAAGCTTTCTTT
.	TRBV4-2	16	.	TRBJ2-1	CASSQDGDLLQGEQFF	TGTGCCAGCAGCCAAGATGGGGACTTACTACAAGGGGAGCAGTTCTTC
.	TRBV23-1	19	once	TRBJ2-1	CAKLFRALSGQSSYNEQFF	TGCGCCAAGTTGTTCCGGGCGCTTAGCGGCCAGAGCTCCTACAATGAGCAGTTCTTC
TRBD1	TRBV28	13	.	TRBJ1-2	CASRSGQSHGYTF	TGTGCCAGCAGATCGGGACAGAGCCATGGCTACACCTTC
.	TRBV11-2	12	.	TRBJ2-1	CASSSFSNEQFF	TGTGCCAGCAGCTCCTTCTCCAATGAGCAGTTCTTC
TRBD1	TRBV18	16	.	TRBJ1-2	CASSIEPGQASYGYTF	TGTGCCAGCTCAATCGAACCGGGACAGGCCTCCTATGGCTACACCTTC
TRBD2	TRBV6-6	16	.	TRBJ2-1	CASSPGTSGSMYEQFF	TGTGCCAGCAGCCCCGGGACTAGCGGGAGTATGTATGAGCAGTTCTTC
.	TRBV27	14	.	TRBJ1-2	CASSLLQGSGGYTF	TGTGCCAGCAGTTTGCTACAGGGTTCCGGTGGCTACACCTTC
TRBD1	TRBV7-2	15	.	TRBJ1-2	CASSPGTATNYGYTF	TGTGCCAGCAGCCCCGGGACAGCCACTAACTATGGCTACACCTTC
.	TRBV28	12	few	TRBJ2-3	CASRSGFPTQYF	TGTGCCAGCAGGTCAGGGTTCCCTACGCAGTATTTT
TRBD1	TRBV2	13	.	TRBJ1-2	CASSEDRNYGYTF	TGTGCCAGCAGTGAGGACAGGAACTATGGCTACACCTTC
.	TRBV28	13	.	TRBJ1-2	CASSLGGWYGYTF	TGTGCCAGCAGTTTAGGGGGGTGGTATGGCTACACCTTC
.	TRBV6-5	15	few	TRBJ1-6	CASSPGTSNNSPLHF	TGTGCCAGCAGTCCGGGGACATCCAATAATTCACCCCTCCACTTT
TRBD1	TRBV6-5	13	.	TRBJ1-1	CASSTTGATEAFF	TGTGCCAGCAGTACGACAGGGGCCACTGAAGCTTTCTTT
TRBD2	TRBV29-1	12	once	TRBJ2-5	CSVRGGGETQYF	TGCAGCGTCCGCGGGGGGGGAGAGACCCAGTACTTC
.	TRBV14	14	.	TRBJ2-7	CASSRQLVMDEQYF	TGTGCCAGCAGCCGCCAACTAGTTATGGACGAGCAGTACTTC
TRBD1	TRBV25-1	13	.	TRBJ1-1	CASSKTGWTEAFF	TGTGCCAGCAGTAAGACAGGGTGGACTGAAGCTTTCTTT
TRBD2	TRBV9	17	.	TRBJ2-1	CASSAIYLAGDYNEQFF	TGTGCCAGCAGCGCTATCTATCTAGCGGGAGACTACAATGAGCAGTTCTTC
.	TRBV19	12	.	TRBJ1-4	CASKDRNEKLFF	TGTGCCAGCAAGGACAGAAATGAAAAACTGTTTTTT
TRBD1	TRBV5-8	15	.	TRBJ1-2	CASSFNTGTVYGYTF	TGTGCCAGCAGTTTTAATACCGGGACAGTCTATGGCTACACCTTC